The rows below give T cell receptor beta chains drawn from one sample of a study of pediatric ulcerative colitis. The table came from immunoSEQ multiplex PCR; TCRdb's copy has only in-frame clones and leaves some out. There are some 24,000 clones in the sample; 70% to 75% occur only once, and roughly 7% lies in the top ten. The sample taken for sequencing was gut tissue. The receptor set was obtained from a boy aged 5-17 years with severe ulcerative colitis. CDR3s include the opening cysteine and the closing phenylalanine or tryptophan. Fields, in order: CDR3 protein, CDR3 DNA, D gene, V gene, clone size, J gene, CDR3 length. D genes are given only for firm matches. Clone sizes are given selectively: once, few, many, or a class where the clone is expanded.

cdr3_aa: CSVATRGENTEAFF
cdr3_nt: TGCAGCGTGGCTACACGGGGGGAGAACACTGAAGCTTTCTTT
d_call: NA
v_call: TRBV29-1
clone_size: NA
j_call: TRBJ1-1
cdr3_length: 14

cdr3_aa: CASDSGSPGELFF
cdr3_nt: TGTGCCAGCGATAGCGGGAGTCCCGGGGAGCTGTTTTTT
d_call: TRBD2
v_call: TRBV2
clone_size: NA
j_call: TRBJ2-2
cdr3_length: 13

cdr3_aa: CASSYQRVGTEAFF
cdr3_nt: TGTGCCAGCAGTTATCAAAGGGTGGGCACTGAAGCTTTCTTT
d_call: NA
v_call: TRBV28
clone_size: large
j_call: TRBJ1-1
cdr3_length: 14

cdr3_aa: CASSQGETGTGGREQYF
cdr3_nt: TGTGCCAGCAGCCAAGGGGAGACCGGGACAGGGGGCAGGGAGCAGTACTTC
d_call: TRBD1
v_call: TRBV4-2
clone_size: NA
j_call: TRBJ2-7
cdr3_length: 17

cdr3_aa: CATSGQGVGNYGYTF
cdr3_nt: TGTGCCACCTCAGGACAGGGAGTAGGTAACTATGGCTACACCTTC
d_call: TRBD1
v_call: TRBV10-3
clone_size: few
j_call: TRBJ1-2
cdr3_length: 15

cdr3_aa: CASSPDINSDEQYF
cdr3_nt: TGTGCCAGCAGTCCCGATATAAACTCGGACGAGCAGTACTTC
d_call: NA
v_call: TRBV27
clone_size: NA
j_call: TRBJ2-7
cdr3_length: 14

cdr3_aa: CASSIESSGRLEQYF
cdr3_nt: TGTGCCAGTAGTATAGAATCTAGCGGGAGGCTCGAGCAGTACTTC
d_call: TRBD2
v_call: TRBV19
clone_size: medium-sized
j_call: TRBJ2-7
cdr3_length: 15

cdr3_aa: CASSLRWGDYEQYF
cdr3_nt: TGTGCCAGCAGCCTCCGGTGGGGGGACTACGAGCAGTACTTC
d_call: NA
v_call: TRBV11-1
clone_size: few
j_call: TRBJ2-7
cdr3_length: 14

cdr3_aa: CASSVRQGTYNEQFF
cdr3_nt: TGTGCCAGCAGCGTCCGACAGGGTACCTACAATGAGCAGTTCTTC
d_call: TRBD1
v_call: TRBV7-3
clone_size: NA
j_call: TRBJ2-1
cdr3_length: 15

cdr3_aa: CASSQVLREDGYTF
cdr3_nt: TGCGCCAGCAGCCAGGTTTTAAGGGAGGATGGCTACACCTTC
d_call: NA
v_call: TRBV4-3
clone_size: few
j_call: TRBJ1-2
cdr3_length: 14

cdr3_aa: CASIISGRSYEQYF
cdr3_nt: TGTGCCAGCATCATTAGCGGGAGGTCGTACGAGCAGTACTTC
d_call: TRBD2
v_call: TRBV5-6
clone_size: medium-sized
j_call: TRBJ2-7
cdr3_length: 14

cdr3_aa: CASSLRQSNQPQHF
cdr3_nt: TGTGCCAGCAGTTTAAGGCAGTCCAATCAGCCCCAGCATTTT
d_call: NA
v_call: TRBV28
clone_size: few
j_call: TRBJ1-5
cdr3_length: 14

cdr3_aa: CASSTTYDSYEKLFF
cdr3_nt: TGTGCCAGCAGCACAACCTATGACAGCTATGAAAAACTGTTTTTT
d_call: NA
v_call: TRBV11-2
clone_size: once
j_call: TRBJ1-4
cdr3_length: 15

cdr3_aa: CASSLLSDEQFF
cdr3_nt: TGCGCCAGCAGCTTGTTGAGCGATGAGCAGTTCTTC
d_call: NA
v_call: TRBV5-1
clone_size: NA
j_call: TRBJ2-1
cdr3_length: 12

cdr3_aa: CASSLDPRADTQYF
cdr3_nt: TGTGCCAGCAGCTTAGATCCGAGAGCAGATACGCAGTATTTT
d_call: NA
v_call: TRBV7-2
clone_size: few
j_call: TRBJ2-3
cdr3_length: 14

cdr3_aa: CASSYGRNYEQYF
cdr3_nt: TGTGCCAGCAGTTACGGCCGGAACTACGAGCAGTACTTC
d_call: NA
v_call: TRBV6-5
clone_size: NA
j_call: TRBJ2-7
cdr3_length: 13

cdr3_aa: CASSLTANYGYTF
cdr3_nt: TGTGCCAGCAGTCTGACAGCTAACTATGGCTACACCTTC
d_call: NA
v_call: TRBV6-1
clone_size: NA
j_call: TRBJ1-2
cdr3_length: 13

cdr3_aa: CASSPGQGNGYTF
cdr3_nt: TGTGCCAGCAGTCCCGGACAGGGAAATGGCTACACCTTC
d_call: TRBD1
v_call: TRBV2
clone_size: NA
j_call: TRBJ1-2
cdr3_length: 13

cdr3_aa: CSAPDRDEQYF
cdr3_nt: TGCAGTGCTCCTGACAGGGACGAGCAGTACTTC
d_call: TRBD1
v_call: TRBV20-1
clone_size: NA
j_call: TRBJ2-7
cdr3_length: 11

cdr3_aa: CASSYKTMAFF
cdr3_nt: TGTGCCAGCAGTTACAAAACAATGGCTTTCTTT
d_call: NA
v_call: TRBV6-5
clone_size: NA
j_call: TRBJ1-1
cdr3_length: 11

cdr3_aa: CASSLERGNTEAFF
cdr3_nt: TGCGCCAGCAGCTTGGAAAGGGGGAACACTGAAGCTTTCTTT
d_call: NA
v_call: TRBV5-1
clone_size: NA
j_call: TRBJ1-1
cdr3_length: 14

cdr3_aa: CAYRAGANTGELFF
cdr3_nt: TGTGCCTATAGGGCGGGAGCCAACACCGGGGAGCTGTTTTTT
d_call: TRBD2
v_call: TRBV5-4
clone_size: NA
j_call: TRBJ2-2
cdr3_length: 14

cdr3_aa: CASRSQEYKLFF
cdr3_nt: TGTGCCAGCAGATCGCAGGAATACAAACTGTTTTTT
d_call: NA
v_call: TRBV2
clone_size: few
j_call: TRBJ1-4
cdr3_length: 12

cdr3_aa: CGCAPGETQYF
cdr3_nt: TGCGGTTGCGCGCCTGGGGAGACCCAGTACTTC
d_call: NA
v_call: TRBV20-1
clone_size: NA
j_call: TRBJ2-5
cdr3_length: 11

cdr3_aa: CSALGLAKQFF
cdr3_nt: TGCAGTGCCTTGGGACTAGCGAAGCAGTTCTTC
d_call: TRBD2
v_call: TRBV20-1
clone_size: NA
j_call: TRBJ2-1
cdr3_length: 11

cdr3_aa: CASSLGTSGYNEQFF
cdr3_nt: TGTGCCAGCAGCTTGGGGACTAGCGGTTACAATGAGCAGTTCTTC
d_call: TRBD2
v_call: TRBV5-4
clone_size: NA
j_call: TRBJ2-1
cdr3_length: 15

cdr3_aa: CASSLDGLGYNEQFF
cdr3_nt: TGTGCCAGCAGCTTGGACGGGCTTGGCTACAATGAGCAGTTCTTC
d_call: NA
v_call: TRBV5-4
clone_size: NA
j_call: TRBJ2-1
cdr3_length: 15

cdr3_aa: CASSMAGTNSYNEQFF
cdr3_nt: TGTGCCAGTAGTATGGCCGGGACTAATTCCTACAATGAGCAGTTCTTC
d_call: TRBD2
v_call: TRBV19
clone_size: few
j_call: TRBJ2-1
cdr3_length: 16

cdr3_aa: CASSGRSGTGGTDTQYF
cdr3_nt: TGTGCCAGCAGCGGGAGAAGCGGGACCGGGGGCACAGATACGCAGTATTTT
d_call: TRBD2
v_call: TRBV7-9
clone_size: NA
j_call: TRBJ2-3
cdr3_length: 17

cdr3_aa: CASSHRGQGPGELFF
cdr3_nt: TGCGCCAGCAGCCATCGAGGACAGGGGCCTGGGGAGCTGTTTTTT
d_call: TRBD1
v_call: TRBV4-3
clone_size: NA
j_call: TRBJ2-2
cdr3_length: 15

cdr3_aa: CASRRTSDSNEQFF
cdr3_nt: TGTGCCAGCAGACGAACATCGGACTCTAATGAGCAGTTCTTC
d_call: NA
v_call: TRBV6-1
clone_size: few
j_call: TRBJ2-1
cdr3_length: 14

cdr3_aa: CASSQGPSYEQYF
cdr3_nt: TGCGCCAGCAGCCAAGGGCCTTCCTACGAGCAGTACTTC
d_call: NA
v_call: TRBV4-1
clone_size: few
j_call: TRBJ2-7
cdr3_length: 13

cdr3_aa: CASSLDRGGNTEAFF
cdr3_nt: TGTGCCAGCAGCCTAGACAGGGGAGGGAACACTGAAGCTTTCTTT
d_call: TRBD1
v_call: TRBV5-4
clone_size: NA
j_call: TRBJ1-1
cdr3_length: 15

cdr3_aa: CAISELRGAGGEAFF
cdr3_nt: TGTGCCATCAGTGAGCTCCGGGGCGCCGGGGGTGAAGCTTTCTTT
d_call: NA
v_call: TRBV10-3
clone_size: once
j_call: TRBJ1-1
cdr3_length: 15

cdr3_aa: CASSPMGGGVRSLREQFF
cdr3_nt: TGTGCCAGCAGCCCCATGGGTGGTGGGGTGAGGAGCCTAAGAGAGCAGTTCTTC
d_call: NA
v_call: TRBV25-1
clone_size: NA
j_call: TRBJ2-1
cdr3_length: 18

cdr3_aa: CASSFTGTRSTDTQYF
cdr3_nt: TGCGCCAGCAGCTTTACCGGGACTAGAAGCACAGATACGCAGTATTTT
d_call: TRBD2
v_call: TRBV5-1
clone_size: once
j_call: TRBJ2-3
cdr3_length: 16

cdr3_aa: CASSLDRTGELFF
cdr3_nt: TGTGCCAGCAGCTTAGATAGGACCGGGGAGCTGTTTTTT
d_call: NA
v_call: TRBV11-3
clone_size: NA
j_call: TRBJ2-2
cdr3_length: 13